What follows are 18 T cell receptor beta chains derived from one specimen sequenced in a study of shared clonotypes between healthy human individuals. Data came from immunoSEQ multiplex PCR; TCRdb stores just in-frame clones and leaves some out. Here the sample spans hundreds of thousands of clones, 90% to 96% being singletons. The source material was naive CD4+ T cells sorted from blood. Subset of the sample: CD45RA+ positively selected. The origin of the receptors is a woman aged 30 to 39 in good health.

The chain couples TRBV27 to TRBJ2-1, with 8 bases lining up with TRBD2. With 7 bases clipped from V and 4 bases from J, the junction kept 3 bases outside the gene matches. Germline V gene data show CDR1 as MNHEY and CDR2 as SMNVEV (reference sequence). This CDR3 is built from 13 residues. The CDR3: CASNGGEYNEQFF. In nucleotides, the CDR3 is TGTGCCAGCAACGGGGGGGAATACAATGAGCAGTTCTTC.

The chain couples TRBV5-1 to TRBJ2-1; 11 bases align to TRBD2. The CDR3 runs 15 residues. V dropped 2 bases and J dropped 3; count of bases not matched to a gene: 1. Looked up from germline, CDR1 is SGHRS and CDR2 is YFSETQ. CDR3 nucleotide sequence: TGCGCCAGCAGCTTCGGGACTAGCGGCTACAATGAGCAGTTCTTC. Its protein is CASSFGTSGYNEQFF.

The chain has TRBV5-4 and TRBJ2-7, with TRBD1 matching 9 bases. This CDR3 is built from 15 residues. J gave up 2 bases and V 4 bases, and 7 bases lay outside the gene matches. Germline V gene data show CDR1 as SGHNT and CDR2 as YYREEE (reference sequence). CDR3 residues: CASSLQTGGTYEQYF. DNA for the CDR3: TGTGCCAGCAGCCTCCAGACAGGGGGTACCTACGAGCAGTACTTC.

This sequence joins TRBV28 and TRBJ2-3, with TRBD1 identical over 7 bases. J was trimmed by 1 base and V by 10 bases; bases with no gene match: 5. Germline CDR1 MDHEN, CDR2 SYDVKM. The length of the CDR3 is 13 residues. CDR3 amino acids: CATYGQGTDTQYF. The DNA of the CDR3 is TGTGCCACCTATGGACAGGGCACAGATACGCAGTATTTT.

The chain carries TRBV2 and TRBJ2-1; D is uncertain. CDR1 is SNHLY and CDR2 is FYNNEI in the germline V gene. The V end lost 6 bases, the J end lost 4 bases, and 10 bases lay between the germline ends. The CDR3 is 13 amino acids. CDR3 bases: TGTGCCAGCAGCATTGACGGGTACAATGAGCAGTTCTTC. It codes for CASSIDGYNEQFF.

The V gene is TRBV27, the J gene TRBJ2-3, with 8 bases fitting TRBD2. Germline V gene sequence: CDR1 MNHEY, CDR2 SMNVEV (reference sequence). CDR3 size: 22 residues. The ends lost 0 bases at V and 0 bases at J; junction bases unmatched: 20. CDR3 loop: CASSLSVGAPGLASSSTDTQYF. The CDR3 nucleotides read TGTGCCAGCAGTTTATCGGTAGGGGCCCCCGGACTAGCATCATCTAGCACAGATACGCAGTATTTT.

This clone has only one observation. The CDR3 region has the DNA TGCGCCAGCCGGGATTGGCTAGCGGCCACAGATACGCAGTATTTT. It translates to CASRDWLAATDTQYF. This rearrangement joins TRBV5-1 to TRBJ2-3, with TRBD2 matching over 7 bases. V dropped 7 bases and J dropped 2; count of bases not matched to a gene: 10. The CDR3 covers 15 residues. Germline lookup yields CDR1 SGHRS and CDR2 YFSETQ.

V is TRBV4-1 and J is TRBJ1-6; D gene uncertain. The germline V and J ends were trimmed by 3 bases and 4 bases, with 10 bases remaining between them. Germline-derived CDR1 and CDR2 are MGHRA and YSYEKL. The CDR3 runs 15 residues. The CDR3 here is CASSHGESYNSPLHF. CDR3 in DNA: TGCGCCAGCAGCCACGGGGAGAGTTATAATTCACCCCTCCACTTT.

The rearrangement links TRBV30 to TRBJ1-6, with a weak D call TRBD1 (5 bases). V was cut by 7 bases and J by 8 bases, with 15 bases left in between. CDR1 and CDR2 (germline): GTSNPN, SVGIG (reference sequence). The CDR3 has 13 amino acids. DNA of the CDR3: TGTGCCTCAAAGGGGTATACGGATTCACCCCTCCACTTT. Translation gives CASKGYTDSPLHF.

The chain carries TRBV6-5 and TRBJ2-7; TRBD1 matches at 7 bases. Germline assignment: CDR1 MNHEY and CDR2 SVGAGI. The CDR3 extends over 15 amino acids. V lost 8 bases, J lost 2 bases, and 12 bases stayed unmatched. This chain's CDR3 is CASREQGSGPYEQYF. In DNA, the CDR3 is TGTGCCAGCCGGGAACAGGGGTCCGGCCCCTACGAGCAGTACTTC.

The chain joins TRBV7-2 to TRBJ2-1; 11 bases are shared with TRBD2. This CDR3 spans 14 amino acids. Germline V CDR1 and CDR2: SGHTA, FQGNSA. The junction had 1 base not matched to a gene; V was cut back by 1 base and J by 8 bases. The CDR3 is CASSLDSGRDEQFF. CDR3 DNA: TGTGCCAGCAGCTTAGATAGCGGGAGGGATGAGCAGTTCTTC.

The rearrangement links TRBV28 to TRBJ2-7; 10 bases line up with TRBD2. Germline V CDR1 and CDR2: MDHEN, SYDVKM. CDR3 length equals 15 residues. Unmatched junction bases numbered 5, after V lost 1 base and J lost 5 bases. The CDR3 bases are TGTGCCAGCAGTTTATTGCTAGCGGGAGAACACGAGCAGTACTTC. Its translation is CASSLLLAGEHEQYF.

The chain joins TRBV5-6 to TRBJ2-3; 14 bases line up with TRBD2. The V gene end was trimmed by 4 bases and the J gene end by 9 bases; junction bases not matched to a gene: 10. The CDR3 is 16 amino acids. The germline gives CDR1 SGHDT, CDR2 YYEEEE. The chain's CDR3 is CASSLGLAGGYVTQYF. DNA of the CDR3: TGTGCCAGCAGCCTTGGACTAGCGGGAGGTTATGTGACGCAGTATTTT.

The table lists this clone with a count of one. V is TRBV27 and J is TRBJ1-3; a possible D gene is TRBD1 (5 bases). The CDR3 totals 17 residues. Trimming took 5 bases from V and 0 from J, leaving 17 bases between them. The germline V gene has CDR1 MNHEY and CDR2 SMNVEV (reference sequence). The CDR3 coding sequence is TGTGCCAGCAGTCGCGCATTGGGAGGGGTCTCTGGAAACACCATATATTTT. Its protein is CASSRALGGVSGNTIYF.

The genes are TRBV7-2 and TRBJ1-1; D is unclear. The CDR3 is made up of 12 amino acids. The germline V gene has CDR1 SGHTA and CDR2 FQGNSA. Deletions cut 5 bases from V and 5 bases from J, with 9 bases between. CDR3 loop: CASSLTVTEAFF. The CDR3 DNA is TGTGCCAGCAGCCTGACGGTTACTGAAGCTTTCTTT.

J is TRBJ2-5 and V is TRBV28, with D possibly being TRBD1 (6 bases). Trimming cost V 6 bases and J 1 base, with 15 bases left between them. CDR3 length equals 15 residues. CDR1 is MDHEN and CDR2 is SYDVKM in the germline V gene. In DNA, the CDR3 is TGTGCCAGCAGACCCGACAGGCTCCTCCAAGAGACCCAGTACTTC. It yields the protein CASRPDRLLQETQYF.

The chain combines TRBV5-6 with TRBJ1-3; D is unclear. Trimming removed 2 bases at V and 2 bases at J, with 8 bases between. Germline V CDR1 and CDR2: SGHDT, YYEEEE. The CDR3 covers 14 residues. CDR3 amino acids: CASSFKGAGNTIYF. The CDR3 bases are TGTGCCAGCAGCTTCAAGGGAGCTGGAAACACCATATATTTT.

This clone has a single count. The chain recombines TRBV19 with TRBJ1-2, with 10 bases that match TRBD1. Germline loops: CDR1 LNHDA, CDR2 SQIVND (reference sequence). The CDR3 is 13 residues long. V dropped 10 bases and J dropped 5; count of bases not matched to a gene: 7. The CDR3 DNA follows: TGTGCCACCGAGGACAGGGGGAGGTATGGCTACACCTTC. It specifies CATEDRGRYGYTF.